This TCR beta chain was recorded in a study of blood T cells in healthy people across ages. The CDR3 is made up of 14 amino acids. Looked up from germline, CDR1 is LGHNA and CDR2 is YSLEER. V lost 1 base and J lost 6, with 10 bases in between. The table lists this clonotype with a few counts. It was with a sample-barcoded 5' primer and a J-beta primer mix that a second PCR of about 6 to 12 cycles was run. Every cDNA molecule bore a tag from a template-switch adaptor containing 12 random nucleotides. TCRdb called the 5' RACE reads again in MiXCR, with one record for every CDR3 protein. The sample has 650,000 to 1,000,000 distinct CDR3 sequences, under 40% seen once; the top ten hold over 10%.

Material: blood. The V and J genes are TRBV4-3 and TRBJ2-1; weak D call: TRBD1 (5 bases). This clonotype was obtained from a man aged 18 to 30 in good health. CDR3: CASSQAGFVNEQFF. CDR3 sequence (DNA): TGCGCCAGCAGCCAAGCAGGGTTCGTCAATGAGCAGTTCTTC.